This T cell receptor (beta chain) was sequenced in a study of blood T cell repertoires in COVID-19. The CDR3 runs 14 residues. TCRdb's copy holds only in-frame clones and misses some; the assay was immunoSEQ multiplex PCR. The sample lists some 200,000 clones, around 83% occurring once. This TCR was recovered from a woman aged 35 to 49 with acute or convalescent COVID-19. The gene calls are TRBV21-1 and TRBJ2-7; the listed D gene, TRBD1, was not tested against the DNA. TRBV21-1 is listed as a pseudogene. Input material: peripheral blood. The CDR3 is CASSNRDSPYEQYF. Written as DNA, the CDR3 is TGTGCCAGCAGCAACCGGGACAGCCCCTACGAGCAGTACTTC.